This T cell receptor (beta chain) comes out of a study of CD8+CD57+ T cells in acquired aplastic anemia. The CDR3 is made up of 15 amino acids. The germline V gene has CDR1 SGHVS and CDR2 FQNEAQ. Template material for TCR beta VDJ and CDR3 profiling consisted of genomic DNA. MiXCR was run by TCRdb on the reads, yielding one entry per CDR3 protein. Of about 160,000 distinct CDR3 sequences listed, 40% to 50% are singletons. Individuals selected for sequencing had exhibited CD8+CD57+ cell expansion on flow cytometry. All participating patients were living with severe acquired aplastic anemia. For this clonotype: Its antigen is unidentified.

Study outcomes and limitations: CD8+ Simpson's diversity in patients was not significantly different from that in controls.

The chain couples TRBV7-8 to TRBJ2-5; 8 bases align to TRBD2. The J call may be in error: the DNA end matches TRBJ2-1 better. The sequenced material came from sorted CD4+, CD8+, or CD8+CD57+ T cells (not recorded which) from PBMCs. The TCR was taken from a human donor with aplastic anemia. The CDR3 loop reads CASSLVGGGPGEQFF. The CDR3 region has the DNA TGTGCCAGCAGCTTAGTCGGCGGGGGGCCGGGGGAGCAGTTCTTC.